This is a list of T cell receptor beta chains from one sample in a study of blood T cells in healthy people across ages. TCRdb called the 5' RACE reads again in MiXCR, with one record for every CDR3 protein. Of hundreds of thousands of distinct CDR3 sequences listed, about three fifths are singletons. The sample consisted of blood. The source is a man aged 25-40 years in good health. Each CDR3 is given with its conserved first and last residue. Fields, in order: D gene, J gene, V gene, clone size, CDR3 DNA, CDR3 protein. The D gene is left open where the match is weak. Rows give clone size only sometimes, using once, few, many, or a class for an expanded clone.

D: NA; J: TRBJ2-7; V: TRBV29-1; size: NA; DNA: TGCAGCGTTTTTCCCCTCGGAGCCTACGAGCAGTACTTC; CDR3: CSVFPLGAYEQYF
D: TRBD1; J: TRBJ2-7; V: TRBV7-6; size: NA; DNA: TGTGCCAGCAGCTCAAGACAGGGGAACCACGAGCAGTACTTC; CDR3: CASSSRQGNHEQYF
D: NA; J: TRBJ2-1; V: TRBV30; size: NA; DNA: TGTGCCTGGAGTGGGGGAGGTGAGCAGTTCTTC; CDR3: CAWSGGGEQFF
D: TRBD1; J: TRBJ1-5; V: TRBV3-1; size: NA; DNA: TGTGCCAGCAGCCAAGGAGGGACAGAGCAGCCCCAGCATTTT; CDR3: CASSQGGTEQPQHF
D: TRBD2; J: TRBJ2-1; V: TRBV6-2/TRBV6-3; size: few; DNA: TGTGCCAGCAGTTTCGACCGAGCGGGGGGGCCTCGCGATGAGCAGTTCTTC; CDR3: CASSFDRAGGPRDEQFF
D: NA; J: TRBJ2-5; V: TRBV2; size: NA; DNA: TGTGCCAGCACCCCGGGGAACCAAGAGACCCAGTACTTC; CDR3: CASTPGNQETQYF
D: TRBD1; J: TRBJ1-6; V: TRBV5-1; size: NA; DNA: TGCGCCAGCAGCTCCGACAGGGATAATTCACCCCTCCACTTT; CDR3: CASSSDRDNSPLHF
D: NA; J: TRBJ1-1; V: TRBV20-1; size: NA; DNA: TGCAGTGCATCCGGGGGGGGGGACACTGAAGCTTTCTTT; CDR3: CSASGGGDTEAFF
D: TRBD2; J: TRBJ2-7; V: TRBV20-1; size: NA; DNA: TGCAGTGGGAGTCTAGCGGGAGTCTCCTACGAGCAGTACTTC; CDR3: CSGSLAGVSYEQYF
D: NA; J: TRBJ2-7; V: TRBV7-9; size: NA; DNA: TGTGCCAGCAGCTTAGGGGACCTTAGGTACTACGAGCAGTACTTC; CDR3: CASSLGDLRYYEQYF
D: TRBD1; J: TRBJ2-7; V: TRBV30; size: NA; DNA: TGTGCCTGGAGCGCCGGACAGGGACTGGCCTACGAGCAGTACTTC; CDR3: CAWSAGQGLAYEQYF
D: TRBD2; J: TRBJ2-1; V: TRBV20-1; size: NA; DNA: TGCAGTGCTAGTTTAACTAGCGCCAATGAGCAGTTCTTC; CDR3: CSASLTSANEQFF
D: NA; J: TRBJ1-2; V: TRBV28; size: NA; DNA: TGTGCCAGCGACACCTGGGGAAGCTATGGCTACACCTTC; CDR3: CASDTWGSYGYTF
D: NA; J: TRBJ1-1; V: TRBV6-5; size: NA; DNA: TGTGCCAGCAGTCCTACCTTAAGGACAGTCAACCGAGAAGCTTTCTTT; CDR3: CASSPTLRTVNREAFF
D: TRBD1; J: TRBJ2-1; V: TRBV28; size: NA; DNA: TGTGCCAGCATCACAGGGGGCGCCTACAATGAGCAGTTCTTC; CDR3: CASITGGAYNEQFF
D: TRBD2; J: TRBJ2-1; V: TRBV28; size: NA; DNA: TGTGCCAGCAGTTTGGGAGGGAGAAGGTTCTTC; CDR3: CASSLGGRRFF
D: NA; J: TRBJ1-5; V: TRBV20-1; size: NA; DNA: TGCAGTGCCGTTACAGGCAATCAGCCCCAGCATTTT; CDR3: CSAVTGNQPQHF
D: TRBD1; J: TRBJ2-7; V: TRBV28; size: NA; DNA: TGTGCCAGCAGTTTCCCCGACAGGGGAGTCTACGAGCAGTACTTC; CDR3: CASSFPDRGVYEQYF
D: TRBD2; J: TRBJ2-3; V: TRBV20-1; size: NA; DNA: TGCAGTGCTCTGAATCCCTCCGGAGCGGGAGGCACAGATACGCAGTATTTT; CDR3: CSALNPSGAGGTDTQYF
D: TRBD1; J: TRBJ1-2; V: TRBV18; size: few; DNA: TGTGCCAGCTCACCGGGACAGGATACTAACTATGGCTACACCTTC; CDR3: CASSPGQDTNYGYTF
D: NA; J: TRBJ2-1; V: TRBV7-2; size: NA; DNA: TGTGCCAGCAGCTTTTTTCCTCATGGGTTTCAAGAGACCCAGTTCTTC; CDR3: CASSFFPHGFQETQFF